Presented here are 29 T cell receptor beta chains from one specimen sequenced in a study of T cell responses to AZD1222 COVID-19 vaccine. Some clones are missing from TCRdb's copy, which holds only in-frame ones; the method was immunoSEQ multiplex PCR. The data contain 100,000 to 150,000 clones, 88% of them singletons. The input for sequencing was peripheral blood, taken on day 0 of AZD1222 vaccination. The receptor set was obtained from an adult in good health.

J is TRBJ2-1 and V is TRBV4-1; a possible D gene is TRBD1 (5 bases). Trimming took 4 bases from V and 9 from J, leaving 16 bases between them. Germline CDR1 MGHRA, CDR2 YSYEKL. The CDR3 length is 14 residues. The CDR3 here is CASSPGLGDSEQFF. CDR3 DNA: TGCGCCAGCAGCCCAGGGTTGGGTGACAGTGAGCAGTTCTTC.

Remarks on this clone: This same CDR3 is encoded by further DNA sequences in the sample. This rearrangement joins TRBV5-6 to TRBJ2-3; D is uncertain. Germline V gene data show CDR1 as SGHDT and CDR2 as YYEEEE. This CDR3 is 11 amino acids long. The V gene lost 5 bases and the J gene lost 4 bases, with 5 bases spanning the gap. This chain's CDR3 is CASSYADTQYF. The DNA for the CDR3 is TGTGCCAGCAGTTACGCAGATACGCAGTATTTT.

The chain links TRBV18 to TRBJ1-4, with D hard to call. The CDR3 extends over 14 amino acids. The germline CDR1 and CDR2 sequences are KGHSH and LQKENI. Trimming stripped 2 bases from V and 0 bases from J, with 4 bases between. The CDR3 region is CASSPTATNEKLFF. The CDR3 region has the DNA TGTGCCAGCTCACCAACAGCAACTAATGAAAAACTGTTTTTT.

This chain's CDR3 is CASSLTSGTGGAKGYTF. The DNA of the CDR3 is TGTGCCAGCAGCTTAACATCCGGGACAGGGGGCGCAAAGGGCTACACCTTC. The rearrangement links TRBV7-3 to TRBJ1-2; 12 positions match TRBD1. Germline trimming cut 0 bases from V and 8 bases from J; bases unmatched to any gene: 10. CDR1 and CDR2 (germline): SGHTA, FQGTGA. CDR3 size: 17 residues. Filled out from reference TRBV7-3 and TRBJ1-2, the complete variable domain reads GAGVSQTPSNKVTEKGKYVELRCDPISGHTALYWYRQSLGQGPEFLIYFQGTGAADDSGLPNDRFFAVRPEGSVSTLKIQRTERGDSAVYLCASSLTSGTGGAKGYTFGSGTRLTVV.

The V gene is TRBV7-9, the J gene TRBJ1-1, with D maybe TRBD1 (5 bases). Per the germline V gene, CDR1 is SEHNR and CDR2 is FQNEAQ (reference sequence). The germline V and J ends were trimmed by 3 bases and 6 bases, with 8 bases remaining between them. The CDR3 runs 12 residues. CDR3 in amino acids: CASSFGTAEAFF. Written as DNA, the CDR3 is TGTGCCAGCAGCTTTGGGACGGCTGAAGCTTTCTTT. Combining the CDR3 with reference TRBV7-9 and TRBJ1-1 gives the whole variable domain DTGVSQNPRHKITKRGQNVTFRCDPISEHNRLYWYRQTLGQGPEFLTYFQNEAQLEKSRLLSDRFSAERPKGSFSTLEIQRTEQGDSAMYLCASSFGTAEAFFGQGTRLTVV.

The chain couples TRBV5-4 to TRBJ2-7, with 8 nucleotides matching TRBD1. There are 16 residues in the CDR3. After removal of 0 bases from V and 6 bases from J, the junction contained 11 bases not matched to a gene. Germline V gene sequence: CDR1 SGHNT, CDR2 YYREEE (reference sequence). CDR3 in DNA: TGTGCCAGCAGCTTGGAAGGCGGCAGGGGGCTTGGCGAGCAGTACTTC. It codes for CASSLEGGRGLGEQYF. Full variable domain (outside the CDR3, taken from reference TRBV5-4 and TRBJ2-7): ETGVTQSPTHLIKTRGQQVTLRCSSQSGHNTVSWYQQALGQGPQFIFQYYREEENGRGNFPPRFSGLQFPNYSSELNVNALELDDSALYLCASSLEGGRGLGEQYFGPGTRLTVT.

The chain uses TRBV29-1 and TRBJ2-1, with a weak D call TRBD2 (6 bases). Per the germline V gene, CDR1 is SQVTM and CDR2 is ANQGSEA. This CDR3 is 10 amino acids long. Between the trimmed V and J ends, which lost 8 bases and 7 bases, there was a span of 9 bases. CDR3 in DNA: TGCAGCTTGGGGGGAAATGAGCAGTTCTTC. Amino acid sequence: CSLGGNEQFF.

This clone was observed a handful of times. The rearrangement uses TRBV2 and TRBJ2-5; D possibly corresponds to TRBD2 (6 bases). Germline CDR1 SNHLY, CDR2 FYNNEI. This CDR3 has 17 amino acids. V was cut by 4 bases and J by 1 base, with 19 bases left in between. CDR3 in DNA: TGTGCCAGCAGTGGCGACCTAGCGAGAATTTTCCAAGAGACCCAGTACTTC. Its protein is CASSGDLARIFQETQYF. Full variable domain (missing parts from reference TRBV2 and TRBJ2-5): EPEVTQTPSHQVTQMGQEVILRCVPISNHLYFYWYRQILGQKVEFLVSFYNNEISEKSEIFDDQFSVERPDGSNFTLKIRSTKLEDSAMYFCASSGDLARIFQETQYFGPGTRLLVL.

The CDR3 nucleotides read TGTGCCAGCAGTGGTCGACAGAACTTTTGGACACCCCTCCACTTT. This encodes CASSGRQNFWTPLHF. This chain links TRBV28 with TRBJ1-6; D may be TRBD1 (5 bases). The V gene lost 5 bases and the J gene lost 11 bases, with 19 bases spanning the gap. The CDR3 contains 15 residues. Germline lookup yields CDR1 MDHEN and CDR2 SYDVKM.

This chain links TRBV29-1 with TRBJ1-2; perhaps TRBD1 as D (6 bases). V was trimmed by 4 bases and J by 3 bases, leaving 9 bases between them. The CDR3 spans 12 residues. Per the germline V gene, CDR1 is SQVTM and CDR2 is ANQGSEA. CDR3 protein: CSVAQGDYGYTF. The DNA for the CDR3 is TGCAGCGTTGCACAGGGAGACTATGGCTACACCTTC.

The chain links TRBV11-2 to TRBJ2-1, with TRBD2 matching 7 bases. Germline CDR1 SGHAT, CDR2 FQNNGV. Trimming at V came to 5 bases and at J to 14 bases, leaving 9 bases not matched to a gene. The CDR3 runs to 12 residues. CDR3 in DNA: TGTGCCAGCAGCACCCCGTCGGGGGGAGAGTTCTTC. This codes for CASSTPSGGEFF.

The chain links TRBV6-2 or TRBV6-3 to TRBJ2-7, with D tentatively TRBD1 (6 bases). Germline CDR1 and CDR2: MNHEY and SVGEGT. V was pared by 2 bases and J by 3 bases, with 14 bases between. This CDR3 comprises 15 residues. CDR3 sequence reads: CASSYEEDSGYEQYF. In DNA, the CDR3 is TGTGCCAGCAGTTACGAAGAGGACAGCGGCTACGAGCAGTACTTC.

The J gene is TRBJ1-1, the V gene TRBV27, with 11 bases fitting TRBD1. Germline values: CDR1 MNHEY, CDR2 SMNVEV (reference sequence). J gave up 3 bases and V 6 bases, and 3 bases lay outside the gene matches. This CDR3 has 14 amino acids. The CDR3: CASRDRGLDTEAFF. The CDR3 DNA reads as TGTGCCAGCAGGGACAGGGGGCTGGACACTGAAGCTTTCTTT.

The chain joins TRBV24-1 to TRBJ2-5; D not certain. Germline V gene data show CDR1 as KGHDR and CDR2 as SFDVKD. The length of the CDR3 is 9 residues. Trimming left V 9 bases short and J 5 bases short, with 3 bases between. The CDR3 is CATRETQYF. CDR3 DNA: TGTGCCACCCGGGAGACCCAGTACTTC.

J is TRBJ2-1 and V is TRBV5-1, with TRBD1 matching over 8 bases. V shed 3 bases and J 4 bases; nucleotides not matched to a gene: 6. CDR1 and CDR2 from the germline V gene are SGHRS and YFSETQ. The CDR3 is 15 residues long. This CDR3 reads CASSSTGAVYNEQFF. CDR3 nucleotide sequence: TGCGCCAGCAGCTCGACAGGGGCAGTATACAATGAGCAGTTCTTC.

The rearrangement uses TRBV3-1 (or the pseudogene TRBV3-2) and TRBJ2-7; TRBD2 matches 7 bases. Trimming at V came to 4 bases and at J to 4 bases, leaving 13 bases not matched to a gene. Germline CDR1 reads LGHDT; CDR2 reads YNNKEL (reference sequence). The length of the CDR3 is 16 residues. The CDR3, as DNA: TGTGCCAGCAGCCCGCCTACTAGCGCCCAATCTTACGAGCAGTACTTC. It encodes CASSPPTSAQSYEQYF.

The CDR3 DNA is TGTGCCAGCAGTTCCGGGACAGGGGCGGAATACACTGAAGCTTTCTTT. Translated, it gives CASSSGTGAEYTEAFF. V and J are TRBV6-5 and TRBJ1-1, with 10 nucleotides matching TRBD1. Per the germline V gene, CDR1 is MNHEY and CDR2 is SVGAGI. This CDR3 has 16 amino acids. Trimming at V came to 4 bases and at J to 3 bases, leaving 8 bases not matched to a gene.

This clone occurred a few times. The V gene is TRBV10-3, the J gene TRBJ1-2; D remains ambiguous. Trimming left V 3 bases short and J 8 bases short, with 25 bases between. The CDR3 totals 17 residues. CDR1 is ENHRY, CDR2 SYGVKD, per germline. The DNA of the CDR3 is TGTGCCATCAGTGAAAGTCACCTCCTCGGGGATGGTGAGGGCTACACCTTC. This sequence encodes CAISESHLLGDGEGYTF.

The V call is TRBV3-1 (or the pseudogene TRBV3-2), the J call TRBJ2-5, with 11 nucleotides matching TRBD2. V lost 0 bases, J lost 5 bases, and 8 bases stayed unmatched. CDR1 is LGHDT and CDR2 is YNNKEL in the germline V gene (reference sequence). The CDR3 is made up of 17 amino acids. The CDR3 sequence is CASSQEGLAGGRETQYF. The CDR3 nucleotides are TGTGCCAGCAGCCAAGAAGGCCTAGCGGGGGGCCGGGAGACCCAGTACTTC.

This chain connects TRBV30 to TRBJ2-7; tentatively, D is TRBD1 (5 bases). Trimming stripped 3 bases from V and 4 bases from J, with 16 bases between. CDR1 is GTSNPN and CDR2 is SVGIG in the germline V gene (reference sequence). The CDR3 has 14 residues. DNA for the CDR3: TGTGCCTGGAGCCACCCAGGGCCGAATTACGAGCAGTACTTC. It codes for CAWSHPGPNYEQYF.

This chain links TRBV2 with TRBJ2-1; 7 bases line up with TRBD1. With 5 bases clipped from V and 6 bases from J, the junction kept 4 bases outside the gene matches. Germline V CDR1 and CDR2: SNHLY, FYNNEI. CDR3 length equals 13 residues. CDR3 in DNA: TGTGCCAGCAGTAGACAGGGTCCCAATGAGCAGTTCTTC. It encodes CASSRQGPNEQFF.

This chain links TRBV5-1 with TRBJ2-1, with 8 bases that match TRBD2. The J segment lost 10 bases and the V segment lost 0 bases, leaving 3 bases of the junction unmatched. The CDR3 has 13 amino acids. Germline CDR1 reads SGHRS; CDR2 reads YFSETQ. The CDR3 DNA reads TGCGCCAGCAGCTTGGCACGGGAGGGAGAGCAGTTCTTC. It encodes CASSLAREGEQFF.

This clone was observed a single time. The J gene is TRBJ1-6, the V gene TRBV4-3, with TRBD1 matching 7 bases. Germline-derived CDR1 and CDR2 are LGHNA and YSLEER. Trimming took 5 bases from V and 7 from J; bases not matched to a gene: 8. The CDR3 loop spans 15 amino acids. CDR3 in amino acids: CASSSDTGANSPLHF. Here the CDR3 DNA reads TGCGCCAGCAGCTCCGACACAGGGGCCAATTCACCCCTCCACTTT.

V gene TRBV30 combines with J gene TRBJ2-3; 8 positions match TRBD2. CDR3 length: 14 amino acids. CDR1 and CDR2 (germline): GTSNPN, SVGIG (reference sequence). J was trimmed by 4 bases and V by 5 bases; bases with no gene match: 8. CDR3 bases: TGTGCCTGGGACCGGACTAGCATACCAGATACGCAGTATTTT. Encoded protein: CAWDRTSIPDTQYF. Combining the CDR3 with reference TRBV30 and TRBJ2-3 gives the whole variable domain SQTIHQWPATLVQPVGSPLSLECTVEGTSNPNLYWYRQAAGRGLQLLFYSVGIGQISSEVPQNLSASRPQDRQFILSSKKLLLSDSGFYLCAWDRTSIPDTQYFGPGTRLTVL.

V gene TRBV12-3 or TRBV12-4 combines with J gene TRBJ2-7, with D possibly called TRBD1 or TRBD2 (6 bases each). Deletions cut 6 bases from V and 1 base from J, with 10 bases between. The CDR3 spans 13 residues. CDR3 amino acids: CASRGGPSYEQYF. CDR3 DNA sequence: TGTGCCAGCAGAGGGGGGCCATCCTACGAGCAGTACTTC.

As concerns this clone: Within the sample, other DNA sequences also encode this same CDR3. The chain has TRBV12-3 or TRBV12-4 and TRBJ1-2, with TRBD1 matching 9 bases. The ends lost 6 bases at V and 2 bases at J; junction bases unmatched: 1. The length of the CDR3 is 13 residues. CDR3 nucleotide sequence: TGTGCCAGCAGACAGGGGGCGAACTATGGCTACACCTTC. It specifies CASRQGANYGYTF.

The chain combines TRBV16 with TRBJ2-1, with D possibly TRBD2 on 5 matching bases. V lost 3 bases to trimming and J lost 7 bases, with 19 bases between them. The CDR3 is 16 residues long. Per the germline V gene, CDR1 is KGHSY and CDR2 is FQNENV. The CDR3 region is CASSHPPGPSGNEQFF. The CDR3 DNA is TGTGCCAGCAGCCATCCTCCGGGCCCATCGGGGAATGAGCAGTTCTTC.

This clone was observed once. The CDR3 protein is CASSAGWDTQYF. In DNA form, the CDR3 reads TGTGCCAGCAGTGCTGGGTGGGATACGCAGTATTTT. This chain uses TRBV2 with TRBJ2-3; D is uncertain. This CDR3 is 12 amino acids long. Germline V gene lookup returns CDR1 SNHLY and CDR2 FYNNEI. With 4 bases removed from V and 6 bases from J, the gap between germline ends came to 8 bases.

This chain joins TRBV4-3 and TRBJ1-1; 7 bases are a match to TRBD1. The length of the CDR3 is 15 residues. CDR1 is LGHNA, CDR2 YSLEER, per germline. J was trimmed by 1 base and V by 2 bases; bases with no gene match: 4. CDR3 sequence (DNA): TGCGCCAGCAGCCAATCGACAGGGAAGAACACTGAAGCTTTCTTT. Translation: CASSQSTGKNTEAFF.